This is a list of T cell receptor beta chains from one sample in a study of blood T cell repertoires in COVID-19. Profiled with immunoSEQ multiplex PCR; TCRdb holds only in-frame clones, not every one. The repertoire consists of more than 250,000 clones, with just under 90% occurring once and the leading ten covering approximately 6%. Sequencing was carried out using peripheral blood. The receptors originated from a woman between 50 and 59 years old with COVID-19, enrolled during active disease. The CDR3 runs from the conserved cysteine through the conserved F or W. D genes are given only for firm matches. The size field is filled for only some rows; it gives once, few, many or a size class.

TRBV4-1	NA	TRBD1	TRBJ1-5	CASSQDGQGAQPQHF	TGCGCCAGCAGCCAAGATGGACAGGGGGCTCAGCCCCAGCATTTT
TRBV7-8	NA	NA	TRBJ2-6	CASTRSGANVLTF	TGTGCCAGCACCCGCTCTGGGGCCAACGTCCTGACTTTC
TRBV27	NA	NA	TRBJ2-6	CASSLTSSGANVLTF	TGTGCCAGCAGCTTAACTAGTTCCGGGGCCAACGTCCTGACTTTC
TRBV2	NA	NA	TRBJ2-7	CASSEVDRVGSYEQYF	TGTGCCAGCAGTGAGGTGGATAGGGTGGGGAGCTACGAGCAGTACTTC
TRBV19	NA	NA	TRBJ1-1	CASSYVDWNTEAFF	TGTGCCAGTAGTTATGTGGACTGGAACACTGAAGCTTTCTTT
TRBV6-5	NA	TRBD1	TRBJ1-5	CASSYDRASQPQHF	TGTGCCAGCAGTTACGACAGGGCTAGTCAGCCCCAGCATTTT
TRBV6-5	NA	NA	TRBJ2-1	CASSYDRSSYNEQFF	TGTGCCAGCAGTTACGACAGAAGCTCCTACAATGAGCAGTTCTTC
TRBV12-5	NA	TRBD2	TRBJ2-3	CASGLRVAGTHSTDTQYF	TGTGCTAGTGGTTTGCGGGTAGCGGGGACCCATAGCACAGATACGCAGTATTTT
TRBV7-2	NA	TRBD1	TRBJ1-5	CASRRGGDRGQPQHF	TGTGCCAGCAGACGCGGGGGGGACAGGGGACAGCCCCAGCATTTT
TRBV14	NA	NA	TRBJ1-1	CASSQVRWSTEAFF	TGTGCCAGCAGCCAAGTCCGTTGGAGCACTGAAGCTTTCTTT
TRBV21-1	NA	NA	TRBJ2-3	CASRGCTDTQYF	TGTGCCAGCAGGGGCTGCACAGATACGCAGTATTTT
TRBV5-4	NA	TRBD2	TRBJ2-4	CASSIRSGADIQYF	TGTGCCAGCAGCATTCGTAGCGGGGCGGACATTCAGTACTTC
TRBV4-2	NA	TRBD1	TRBJ2-7	CASSQGRQGFYEQYF	TGTGCCAGCAGCCAAGGTAGACAGGGGTTCTACGAGCAGTACTTC
TRBV6-1	NA	NA	TRBJ2-6	CASSERGTYSSGANVLTF	TGTGCCAGCAGTGAACGCGGGACCTACAGCTCTGGGGCCAACGTCCTGACTTTC
TRBV5-6	NA	NA	TRBJ2-7	CASSPPAGQRIEQYF	TGTGCCAGCAGCCCACCGGCGGGACAGAGGATCGAGCAGTACTTC
TRBV24-1	NA	NA	TRBJ2-4	CATSDTQGDLAKNIQYF	TGTGCCACCAGTGACACACAGGGAGATTTAGCCAAAAACATTCAGTACTTC
TRBV30	NA	NA	TRBJ2-7	CAWSSNSYEQYF	TGTGCCTGGAGTTCGAACAGTTACGAGCAGTACTTC
TRBV7-2	NA	NA	TRBJ1-6	CASSTRGSLNSPLHF	TGTGCCAGCAGCACCAGGGGTTCATTGAATTCACCCCTCCACTTT
TRBV5-6	NA	TRBD1	TRBJ1-2	CASRATGTGYGYTF	TGTGCCAGCAGAGCAACCGGGACAGGTTATGGCTACACCTTC
TRBV13	NA	TRBD2	TRBJ2-5	CASSFSGGLYQETQYF	TGTGCCAGCAGCTTTTCGGGAGGGCTGTACCAAGAGACCCAGTACTTC
TRBV19	few	NA	TRBJ1-5	CASSIGRAGVQPQHF	TGTGCCAGTAGTATCGGCAGGGCGGGAGTTCAGCCCCAGCATTTT